A selection of T cell receptor beta chains follows, all from one sample in a study of blood T cell repertoires in COVID-19. The method was immunoSEQ multiplex PCR; TCRdb's version includes in-frame clones alone and lacks a portion of them. Of 200,000 to 250,000 clones listed, around 88% are singletons. Input material: PBMCs or T cells enriched from blood (not recorded which). These receptors originate from a woman aged 50 to 60 with acute COVID-19. Both conserved end residues are trimmed from each CDR3. D genes are given only for firm matches.

J gene | V gene | D gene | CDR3 protein
TRBJ1-2 | TRBV19 | TRBD1 | ASSRTTGGVYGYT
TRBJ2-1 | TRBV28 | TRBD2 | ASSSPGTSGYNEQF
TRBJ1-5 | TRBV4-1 | NA | ASSQALTGGNQPQH
TRBJ2-1 | TRBV28 | TRBD2 | ASSPLAGEDNEQF
TRBJ2-6 | TRBV27 | NA | ASSLWSAFSGANVLT
TRBJ2-7 | TRBV3-1/TRBV3-2 | TRBD2 | ASSQVGGAQY
TRBJ2-3 | TRBV5-1 | TRBD2 | ASSPGLAGGGDTQY
TRBJ2-3 | TRBV6-2/TRBV6-3 | NA | ASSRGLDTPPDTQY
TRBJ2-5 | TRBV15 | NA | ATAKGEVRETQY
TRBJ2-4 | TRBV6-1 | TRBD1 | ASSGPDRGYLAKNIQY
TRBJ2-7 | TRBV6-5 | TRBD1 | ASSYSGTGAWEQY
TRBJ1-1 | TRBV4-1 | NA | ASSQDPGKYTEAF
TRBJ2-7 | TRBV7-2 | NA | AISARDGYEQY
TRBJ2-2 | TRBV27 | TRBD1 | ASSQDRGPGELF
TRBJ2-1 | TRBV27 | TRBD2 | ASSLSLAGAPNEQF
TRBJ1-5 | TRBV29-1 | NA | SVRRGIGQPQH
TRBJ1-1 | TRBV3-1/TRBV3-2 | NA | ASSPGLLNTEAF
TRBJ2-7 | TRBV5-4 | TRBD1 | ASSFPGGWYEQY
TRBJ1-1 | TRBV5-1 | TRBD1 | ASSPATGGTTEAF
TRBJ2-2 | TRBV5-1 | TRBD2 | ASSIGLAGPNTGELF
TRBJ2-2 | TRBV5-1 | NA | ASSLAQTEINTGELF
TRBJ1-2 | TRBV9 | TRBD1 | ASSLSRDRDQPNYGYT
TRBJ2-7 | TRBV6-5 | NA | ASSYDRTYEQY
TRBJ2-7 | TRBV28 | NA | ASSLFSGNYLPYEQY
TRBJ2-3 | TRBV5-6 | TRBD2 | ASSLEAGGVSDTQY
TRBJ1-4 | TRBV5-1 | NA | ASSLGTFSEKLF
TRBJ2-1 | TRBV5-5 | NA | ASNARSDGVYNEQF
TRBJ1-1 | TRBV3-1/TRBV3-2 | NA | ASTTGNTEAF